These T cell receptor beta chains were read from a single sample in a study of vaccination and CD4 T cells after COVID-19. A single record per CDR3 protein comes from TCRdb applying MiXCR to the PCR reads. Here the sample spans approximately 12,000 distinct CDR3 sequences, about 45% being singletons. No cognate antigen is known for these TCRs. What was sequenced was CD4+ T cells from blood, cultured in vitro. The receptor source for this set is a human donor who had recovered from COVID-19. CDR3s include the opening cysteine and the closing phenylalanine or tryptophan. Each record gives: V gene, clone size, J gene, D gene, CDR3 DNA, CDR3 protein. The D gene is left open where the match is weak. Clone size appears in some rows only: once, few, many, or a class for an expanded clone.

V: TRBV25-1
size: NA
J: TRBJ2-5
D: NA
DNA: TGTGCCAGCAGTGAATGGTTGGGGACCCAGTACTTC
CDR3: CASSEWLGTQYF

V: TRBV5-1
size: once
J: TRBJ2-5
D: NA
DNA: TGCGCCAGCAGCCTGCGTTTCCCCAGGGGACAAGAGACCCAGTACTTC
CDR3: CASSLRFPRGQETQYF

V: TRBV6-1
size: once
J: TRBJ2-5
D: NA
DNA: TGTGCCAGCAGTCACCAAGAGACCCAGTACTTC
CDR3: CASSHQETQYF

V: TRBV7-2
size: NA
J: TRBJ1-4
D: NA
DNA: TGTGCCAGCAGCTTAGGAGGGGTTAATGAAAAACTGTTTTTT
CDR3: CASSLGGVNEKLFF

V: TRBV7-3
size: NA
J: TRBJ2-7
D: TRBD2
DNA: TGTGCCACGGGGGGGCAGGGCTACGAGCAGTACTTC
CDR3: CATGGQGYEQYF

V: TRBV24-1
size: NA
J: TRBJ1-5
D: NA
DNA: TGTGCCACCAGTGATTTCGCCGAGGGGGATCAGCCCCAGCATTTT
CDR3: CATSDFAEGDQPQHF

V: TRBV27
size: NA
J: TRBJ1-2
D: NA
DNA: TGTGCCAGCAGTTTAAGGGCGGGTGACAAACCCGGGAGTGGCTACACCTTC
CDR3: CASSLRAGDKPGSGYTF

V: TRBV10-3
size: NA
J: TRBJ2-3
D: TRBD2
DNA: TGTGCCATCAGTTCAGCGGGAGGGGGGGGCACAGATACGCAGTATTTT
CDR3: CAISSAGGGGTDTQYF

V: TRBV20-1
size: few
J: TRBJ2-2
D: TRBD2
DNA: TGCAGTGCTAGTAGGGAGGGGACCGGGGAGCTGTTTTTT
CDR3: CSASREGTGELFF

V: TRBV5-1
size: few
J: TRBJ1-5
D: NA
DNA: TGCGCCAGCAGCTTGGACGGGAATCAGCCCCAGCATTTT
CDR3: CASSLDGNQPQHF

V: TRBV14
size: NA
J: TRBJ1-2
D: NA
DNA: TGTGCCAGCAGCCAATCGTTCCCTGCTTACGGCTACACCTTC
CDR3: CASSQSFPAYGYTF

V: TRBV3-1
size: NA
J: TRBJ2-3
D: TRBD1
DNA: TGTGCCAGCAGCCAACCCCACGGACAGGGCCAACTCACAGATACGCAGTATTTT
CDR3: CASSQPHGQGQLTDTQYF

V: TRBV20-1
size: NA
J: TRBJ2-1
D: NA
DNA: TGCAGTGCTCTCCCAACTGCGAATGAGCAGTTCTTC
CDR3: CSALPTANEQFF

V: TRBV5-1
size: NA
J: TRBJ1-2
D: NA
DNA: TGCGCCAGCAGCTTGGAGGCAGGACCACACTATGGCTACACCTTC
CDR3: CASSLEAGPHYGYTF

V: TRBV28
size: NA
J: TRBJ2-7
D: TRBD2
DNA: TGTGCCAGCAGTTCCCCCTACCGGACTAGCTCCTACGAGCAGTACTTC
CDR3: CASSSPYRTSSYEQYF

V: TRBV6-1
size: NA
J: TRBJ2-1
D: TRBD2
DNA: TGTGCCAGCAGGGGATTGGCGGGAGGGCGGGTGAATGAGCAGTTCTTC
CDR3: CASRGLAGGRVNEQFF

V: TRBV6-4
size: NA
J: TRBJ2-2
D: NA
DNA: TGTGCCAGCAGTGAGTCCGACACCGGGGAGCTGTTTTTT
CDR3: CASSESDTGELFF

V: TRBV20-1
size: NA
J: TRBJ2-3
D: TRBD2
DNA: TGCAGTGCCCCCGGACTAGCGGGCTCCCCAACAGACACAGATACGCAGTATTTT
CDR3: CSAPGLAGSPTDTDTQYF

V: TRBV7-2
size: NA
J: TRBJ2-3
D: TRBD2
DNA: TGTGCCAGCAGCCCTTGGACTAGCGGGAAAGATACGCAGTATTTT
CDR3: CASSPWTSGKDTQYF

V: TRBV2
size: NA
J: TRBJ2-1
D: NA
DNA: TGTGCCAGCACCGGGACTGATTCCTACAATGAGCAGTTCTTC
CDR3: CASTGTDSYNEQFF

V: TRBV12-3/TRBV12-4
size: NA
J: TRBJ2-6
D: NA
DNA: TGTGCCAGCAGCCGCGGTGCCCTTGAGGCCAACGTCCTGACTTTC
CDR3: CASSRGALEANVLTF

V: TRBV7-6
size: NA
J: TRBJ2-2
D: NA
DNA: TGTGCCAGCAGCTTAAGGTTAGCGGAGAACACCGGGGAGCTGTTTTTT
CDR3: CASSLRLAENTGELFF